A single sample gave rise to the 8 T cell receptor beta chains below, sequenced in a study of graft-versus-host responses after intestinal transplantation (dated by TCRdb to about 2021). Library construction relied on the immunoSEQ multiplex PCR assay. Held by TCRdb, this immuneACCESS table contains in-frame sequences only and omits some clones. Under half of the omission traces to an unresolved V gene where checked; the cause of the rest is unknown. The sample profile shows about 38,000 clones; over 80% of them were found once. The leading ten clones occupy around 3.2% of the sample. The sample was PBMCs, taken about 1,000 days after transplant. The origin of the receptors is a human patient who received an intestinal transplant, so some T cells may come from the graft donor.

J is TRBJ1-5 and V is TRBV29-1, with a possible D match to TRBD1 (6 bases). CDR1 SQVTM and CDR2 ANQGSEA come from the germline V gene. The CDR3 totals 12 residues. V lost 4 bases to trimming and J lost 7 bases, with 11 bases between them. The CDR3 region has the DNA TGCAGCGTTGGGCAGGGGAGCCAGCCCCAGCATTTT. Amino acids: CSVGQGSQPQHF. Supplemented by reference TRBV29-1 and TRBJ1-5, the full variable domain reads SAVISQKPSRDICQRGTSLTIQCQVDSQVTMMFWYRQQPGQSLTLIATANQGSEATYESGFVIDKFPISRPNLTFSTLTVSNMSPEDSSIYLCSVGQGSQPQHFGDGTRLSIL.

This rearrangement joins TRBV15 to TRBJ2-7, with 9 nucleotides matching TRBD1. Per the germline V gene, CDR1 is LNHNV and CDR2 is YYDKDF (reference sequence). The CDR3 sequence is 16 residues long. The V and J ends lost 0 bases and 5 bases, in that order; junction bases with no gene match: 8. CDR3 sequence (DNA): TGTGCCACCAGCAGAGAGGGGGACAGGGTTTTCAACGAGCAGTACTTC. This sequence encodes CATSREGDRVFNEQYF.

The genes are TRBV9 and TRBJ2-5; a possible D gene is TRBD1 (5 bases). V lost 5 bases, J lost 5 bases, and 10 bases lay in between. Germline V gives CDR1 SGDLS, CDR2 YYNGEE. CDR3 length: 12 amino acids. The CDR3 spells CASSFKGETQYF. Written as DNA, the CDR3 is TGTGCCAGCAGTTTCAAGGGGGAGACCCAGTACTTC.

This clone occurred a few times. The same CDR3 arises from other DNA sequences in this sample as well. The chain joins TRBV5-1 to TRBJ1-1; no clear D gene. The germline V gene has CDR1 SGHRS and CDR2 YFSETQ. The CDR3 loop spans 11 amino acids. The V end was cut by 0 bases, the J end by 8 bases, with 5 bases between. CDR3 coding DNA: TGCGCCAGCAGCTTGGGGGGAGAAGCTTTCTTT. It yields the protein CASSLGGEAFF.

The V call is TRBV9, the J call TRBJ2-7; 7 bases are a match to TRBD1. V dropped 0 bases and J dropped 0; count of bases not matched to a gene: 3. The germline gives CDR1 SGDLS, CDR2 YYNGEE. The CDR3 is 15 amino acids. CDR3: CASSVGPGGSYEQYF. In DNA form, the CDR3 reads TGTGCCAGCAGCGTAGGACCAGGGGGCTCCTACGAGCAGTACTTC.

This chain uses TRBV28 with TRBJ2-2; D not certain. The CDR3 contains 12 residues. The V end lost 3 bases, the J end lost 2 bases, and 1 base lay between the germline ends. Germline V gives CDR1 MDHEN, CDR2 SYDVKM. The CDR3 sequence: CASSFNTGELFF. The DNA of the CDR3 is TGTGCCAGCAGTTTCAACACCGGGGAGCTGTTTTTT.

The chain employs TRBV11-2 and TRBJ2-1, with TRBD1 matching over 7 bases. CDR3 length equals 16 residues. Germline trimming cut 2 bases from V and 6 bases from J; bases unmatched to any gene: 10. From germline, CDR1 is SGHAT and CDR2 FQNNGV. The CDR3 spells CASSLLGDSWGNEQFF. The CDR3 coding sequence is TGTGCCAGCAGCTTATTGGGGGACAGTTGGGGCAATGAGCAGTTCTTC.

The chain combines TRBV7-9 with TRBJ2-1, with a possible D match to TRBD1 (6 bases). The CDR3 runs 13 residues. Germline assignment: CDR1 SEHNR and CDR2 FQNEAQ (reference sequence). Between the trimmed V and J ends, which lost 4 bases and 4 bases, there was a span of 8 bases. The CDR3 is CASSSDRYNEQFF. For the CDR3, the DNA is TGTGCCAGCAGCTCGGACAGATACAATGAGCAGTTCTTC.